This record concerns one T cell receptor beta chain sequence. The CDR3 totals 11 residues. V lost 5 bases, J lost 5 bases, and 2 bases stayed unmatched. Germline assignment: CDR1 GTSNPN and CDR2 SVGIG (reference sequence). The data stem from a study of T cell clonotyping in hematopoietic cell transplantation. Clones were read by immunoSEQ multiplex PCR, and TCRdb kept only the in-frame ones, dropping some. This sample has thousands of clones; roughly 96% occur once, and the top ten carry approximately 0.45%. This sequence was found in a male patient in his 40s who had an allogeneic stem cell transplant from a related donor, so the T cells may come from the graft donor. Some clones in this sample may be carry-over from other donors' samples. Sequencing used PBMCs, obtained 30 days after allogeneic stem cell transplant. The chain employs TRBV30 and TRBJ2-7; 8 nucleotides agree with TRBD1. As DNA, the CDR3 is TGTGCCTGGCAGGGGGCGCACGAGCAGTACTTC. Translated: CAWQGAHEQYF.